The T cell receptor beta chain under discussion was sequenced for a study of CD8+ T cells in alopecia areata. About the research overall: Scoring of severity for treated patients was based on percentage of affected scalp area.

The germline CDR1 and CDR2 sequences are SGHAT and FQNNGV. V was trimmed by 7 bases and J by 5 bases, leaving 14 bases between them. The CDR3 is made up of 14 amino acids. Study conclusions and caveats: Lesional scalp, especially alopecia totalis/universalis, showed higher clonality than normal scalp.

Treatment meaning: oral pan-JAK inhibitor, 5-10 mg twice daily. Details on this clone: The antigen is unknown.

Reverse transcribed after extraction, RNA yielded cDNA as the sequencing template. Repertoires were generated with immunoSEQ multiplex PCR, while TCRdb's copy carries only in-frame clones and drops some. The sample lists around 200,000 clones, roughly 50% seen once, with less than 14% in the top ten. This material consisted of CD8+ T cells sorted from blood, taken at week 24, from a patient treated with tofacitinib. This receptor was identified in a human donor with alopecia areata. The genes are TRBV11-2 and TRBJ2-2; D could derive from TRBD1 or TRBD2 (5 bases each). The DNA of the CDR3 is TGTGCCAGCATCTTTACAGGAGGAACCGGGGAGCTGTTTTTT. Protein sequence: CASIFTGGTGELFF. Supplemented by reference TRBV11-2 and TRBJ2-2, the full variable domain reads EAGVAQSPRYKIIEKRQSVAFWCNPISGHATLYWYQQILGQGPKLLIQFQNNGVVDDSQLPKDRFSAERLKGVDSTLKIQPAKLEDSAVYLCASIFTGGTGELFFGEGSRLTVL.